The clone carrying this T cell receptor beta chain was found a few times. The antigen remains unidentified. This sample is part of a study of shared clonotypes between healthy human individuals. Study overall: Per-donor plates numbered three CD4 naive, three CD4 memory, two CD8 naive and one CD8 memory. General study results and limits: Clonotypes which were not shared had lower generation probabilities than clonotypes that all four donors shared.

Repertoires were generated with immunoSEQ multiplex PCR, while TCRdb's copy carries only in-frame clones and drops some. The table includes 300,000 to 350,000 clones, roughly 80% detected once. Every donor was a Caucasian adult from Nashville, Tennessee. Into CD45RA+ naive and CD45RA-negative memory subsets, the CD4+ cells were split. Sequenced: memory CD4+ T cells sorted from blood. Subset of the sample: CD45RA-negative fraction. The sequence was collected from a man aged 25-40 years in good health.

CDR3 sequence: CASSQEAGAGNEQFF. The CDR3 nucleotides read TGTGCCAGCAGCCAAGAAGCGGGAGCTGGAAATGAGCAGTTCTTC. The rearrangement uses TRBV4-2 and TRBJ2-1, with TRBD2 identical over 8 bases. V shed 0 bases, J shed 7 bases, and the junction held 5 bases outside the gene matches. The CDR3 length is 15 residues. From germline, CDR1 is LGHNA and CDR2 YNFKEQ.